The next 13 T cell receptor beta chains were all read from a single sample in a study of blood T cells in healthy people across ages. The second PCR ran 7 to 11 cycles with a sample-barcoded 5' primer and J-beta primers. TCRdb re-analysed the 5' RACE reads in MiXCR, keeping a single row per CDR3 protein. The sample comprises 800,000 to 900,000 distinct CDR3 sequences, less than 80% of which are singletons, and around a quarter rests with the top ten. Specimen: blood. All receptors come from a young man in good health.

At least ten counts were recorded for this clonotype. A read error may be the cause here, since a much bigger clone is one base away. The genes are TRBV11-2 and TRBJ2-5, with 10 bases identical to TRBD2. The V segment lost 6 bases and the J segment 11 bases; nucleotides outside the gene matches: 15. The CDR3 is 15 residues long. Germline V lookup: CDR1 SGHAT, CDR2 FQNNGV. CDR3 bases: TGTGCCAGCAGGGCTCTAGCGGGGGTTGGGAATGAGCAGTACTTC. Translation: CASRALAGVGNEQYF.

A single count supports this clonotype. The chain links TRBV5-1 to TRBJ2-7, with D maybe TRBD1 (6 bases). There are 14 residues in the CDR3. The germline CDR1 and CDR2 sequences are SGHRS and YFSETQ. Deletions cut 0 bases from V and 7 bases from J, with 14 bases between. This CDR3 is CASSLAGTTGEQYF. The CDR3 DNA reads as TGCGCCAGCAGCTTGGCCGGGACAACGGGGGAGCAGTACTTC. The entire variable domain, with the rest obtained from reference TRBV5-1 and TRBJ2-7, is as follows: KAGVTQTPRYLIKTRGQQVTLSCSPISGHRSVSWYQQTPGQGLQFLFEYFSETQRNKGNFPGRFSGRQFSNSRSEMNVSTLELGDSALYLCASSLAGTTGEQYFGPGTRLTVT.

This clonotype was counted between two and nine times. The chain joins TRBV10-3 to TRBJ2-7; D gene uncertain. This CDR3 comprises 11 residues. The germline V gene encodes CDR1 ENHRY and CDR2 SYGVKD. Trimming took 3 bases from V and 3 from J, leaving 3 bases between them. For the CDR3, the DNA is TGTGCCATCAGTGATCTCTACGAGCAGTACTTC. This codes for CAISDLYEQYF.

DNA of the CDR3: TGTGCCAGCAGCTTAGAGTCATGGTCGGATACGCAGTATTTT. It is translated as CASSLESWSDTQYF. The chain combines TRBV9 with TRBJ2-3; D unresolved. The germline V and J ends were trimmed by 4 bases and 6 bases, with 15 bases remaining between them. The V gene's germline CDR1 is SGDLS and CDR2 YYNGEE. The length of the CDR3 is 14 residues.

CDR3 loop: CASSLVGTANSYEQYF. The CDR3 DNA reads TGCGCCAGCAGCTTGGTTGGGACAGCCAATTCCTACGAGCAGTACTTC. The chain combines TRBV5-1 with TRBJ2-7; 7 bases agree with TRBD1. Looked up from germline, CDR1 is SGHRS and CDR2 is YFSETQ. The V segment lost 0 bases and the J segment 1 base; nucleotides outside the gene matches: 7. The CDR3 is 16 residues long.

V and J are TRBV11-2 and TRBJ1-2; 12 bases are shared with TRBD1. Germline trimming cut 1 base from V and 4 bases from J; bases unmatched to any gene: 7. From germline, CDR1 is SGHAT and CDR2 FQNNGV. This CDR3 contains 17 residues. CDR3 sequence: CASSLGGTGGASYGYTF. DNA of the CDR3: TGTGCCAGCAGCTTAGGCGGGACAGGGGGCGCTTCCTATGGCTACACCTTC.

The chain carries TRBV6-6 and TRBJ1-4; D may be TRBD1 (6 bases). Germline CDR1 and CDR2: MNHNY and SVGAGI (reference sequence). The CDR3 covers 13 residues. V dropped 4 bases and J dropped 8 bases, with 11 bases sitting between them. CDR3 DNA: TGTGCCAGCAGTTTAGGGGGATGGGAAAAACTGTTTTTT. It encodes CASSLGGWEKLFF.

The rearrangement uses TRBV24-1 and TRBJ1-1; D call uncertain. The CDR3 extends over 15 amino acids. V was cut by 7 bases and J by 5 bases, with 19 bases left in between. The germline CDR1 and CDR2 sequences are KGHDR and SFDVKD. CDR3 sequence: CATRRVRGGLTEAFF. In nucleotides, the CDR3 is TGTGCCACCAGGAGAGTCCGGGGAGGGTTAACTGAAGCTTTCTTT.

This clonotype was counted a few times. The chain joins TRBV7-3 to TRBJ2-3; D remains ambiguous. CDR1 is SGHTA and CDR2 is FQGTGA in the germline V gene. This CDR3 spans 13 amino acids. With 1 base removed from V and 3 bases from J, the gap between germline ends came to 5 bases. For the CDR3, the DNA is TGTGCCAGCAGCTTAATGGGGACAGATACGCAGTATTTT. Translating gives CASSLMGTDTQYF.

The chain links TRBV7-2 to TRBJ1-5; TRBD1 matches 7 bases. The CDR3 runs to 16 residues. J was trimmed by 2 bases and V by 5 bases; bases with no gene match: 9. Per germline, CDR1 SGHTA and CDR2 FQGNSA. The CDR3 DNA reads TGTGCCAGCAGCCCCAGGGGGGGAGGGGGCAATCAGCCCCAGCATTTT. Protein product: CASSPRGGGGNQPQHF.

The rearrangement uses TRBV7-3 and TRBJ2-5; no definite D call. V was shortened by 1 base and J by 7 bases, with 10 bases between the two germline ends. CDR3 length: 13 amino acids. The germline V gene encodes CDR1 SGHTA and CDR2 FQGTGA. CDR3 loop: CASSLNPRATQYF. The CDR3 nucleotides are TGTGCCAGCAGCTTAAATCCTAGGGCGACCCAGTACTTC.

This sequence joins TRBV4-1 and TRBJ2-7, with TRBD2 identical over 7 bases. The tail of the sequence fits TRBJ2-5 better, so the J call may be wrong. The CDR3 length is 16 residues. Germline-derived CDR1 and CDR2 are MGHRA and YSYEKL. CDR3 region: CASSPPSQRGRETQYF. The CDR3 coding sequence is TGCGCCAGCAGCCCCCCGTCCCAGCGGGGTCGTGAGACCCAGTACTTC.

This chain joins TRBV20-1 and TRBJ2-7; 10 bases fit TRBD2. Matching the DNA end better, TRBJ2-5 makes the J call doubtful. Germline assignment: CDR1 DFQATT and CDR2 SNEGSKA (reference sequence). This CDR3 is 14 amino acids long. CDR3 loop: CSAREAGGRETQYF. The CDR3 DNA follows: TGCAGTGCTAGAGAAGCGGGGGGGCGCGAGACCCAGTACTTC.